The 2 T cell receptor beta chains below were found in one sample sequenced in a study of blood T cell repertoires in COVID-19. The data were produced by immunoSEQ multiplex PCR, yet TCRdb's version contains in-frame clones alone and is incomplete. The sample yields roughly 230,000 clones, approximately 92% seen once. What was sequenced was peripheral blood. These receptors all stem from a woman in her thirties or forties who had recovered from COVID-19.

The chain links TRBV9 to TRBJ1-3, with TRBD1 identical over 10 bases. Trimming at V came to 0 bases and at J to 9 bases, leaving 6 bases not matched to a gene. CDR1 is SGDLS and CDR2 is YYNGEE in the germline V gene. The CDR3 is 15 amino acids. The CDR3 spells CASSVATGTGVTIYF. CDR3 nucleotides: TGTGCCAGCAGCGTAGCTACAGGGACAGGGGTCACCATATATTTT.

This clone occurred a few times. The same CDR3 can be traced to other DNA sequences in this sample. The CDR3 bases are TGTGCCAGTAGTATTGGACTAGCGGGGGGAACTAGCACAGATACGCAGTATTTT. Its protein product is CASSIGLAGGTSTDTQYF. The J gene is TRBJ2-3, the V gene TRBV19; TRBD2 matches 14 bases. Germline V CDR1 and CDR2: LNHDA, SQIVND (reference sequence). Germline trimming cut 3 bases from V and 0 bases from J; bases unmatched to any gene: 5. The CDR3 runs 18 residues.